The entry below describes one T cell receptor beta chain. These data originate in a study of blood T cell repertoires in COVID-19. In the study overall: T cells, B-cell-depleted T cells, or PBMCs provided the cDNA or gDNA that served as material.

V trimming: 4 bases; J trimming: 4 bases; junction bases outside the gene matches: 9. The germline V gene encodes CDR1 SGHRS and CDR2 YFSETQ. This CDR3 is built from 15 residues. Per the study methods: Amplifying reference gene primers gave estimates of nucleated cell counts. Clones were read by immunoSEQ multiplex PCR, and TCRdb kept only the in-frame ones, dropping some. D and trimming come from the DNA, and the V and J calls and clone size come from that table. The sample lists 30,000 to 35,000 clones, about four fifths seen once, with around 40% in the top ten. The V call is TRBV5-1, the J call TRBJ1-1, with 8 positions matching TRBD1. This clonotype was sampled from a man aged 80 or over with active or convalescent COVID-19. The specimen was peripheral blood. This CDR3 reads CASSPATGAVTEAFF. The CDR3 DNA follows: TGCGCCAGCAGCCCGGCGACAGGGGCGGTCACTGAAGCTTTCTTT.